This T cell receptor beta chain was documented in a study of HIV-infected patients and healthy controls (TCRdb year 2014). Context from the whole study: Whether deep TCR repertoire sequencing of small blood samples from HIV patients could capture immune perturbation and reconstitution was tested in the study.

Since whole blood was used without any cell fractionation, the repertoire reflected all peripheral T cells in unsorted form. As controls, ten healthy donors without infection were sampled, and about 40% of the ten donors were sampled a second time about three months later. For RNA extraction, an approximately 2.5 ml sample of peripheral blood was drawn into Tempus tubes. Residual genomic DNA was removed with the TURBO-DNase kit and globin mRNA was depleted with GLOBINclear. Reverse transcription of about 500 ng RNA was performed with SuperScript III using primers directed against the alpha and beta constant regions. Separate alpha and beta chain libraries were generated by chain-specific third strand synthesis with multiplexing indices. In the protocol, all rearrangements within a chain were amplified with a single primer pair so that primer bias was avoided, and molecular barcodes were added to each cDNA molecule. Purified cDNA was ligated with T4 RNA Ligase 1 onto a 5' RACE adapter bearing a random hexamer and the SP2 sequencing primer site. Second strand synthesis was performed with Phusion polymerase and primed from the SP2 site, and slow temperature ramps were applied to favor optimal annealing. The 12-nucleotide barcode on each molecule comprised two random hexamer sequences, both introduced before amplification and concatenated. A short first PCR added P5 and P7 adapter elements plus a second index, followed by an approximately 20-cycle amplification PCR with P5s and P7 primers. The libraries went through 27 PCR cycles in total, were quantified on a Qubit, were sized on a Bioanalyzer, and were diluted to around 3.7 nM. The normalized libraries were sequenced on an Illumina MiSeq using 2 x 250 paired-end kits. Into 9.5 to 10 ul Tris-Cl, the reverse transcription reactions were eluted following cleanup on MinElute columns. The adapter ligations were run for 20 to 25 hours at 16 degrees C, and AMPure XP beads at a 1:1 ratio were afterwards used to clean them. Per the authors' processing: Demultiplexed FASTQ files were processed with a modified Decombinator that output V, J, insert and barcode information. Any sequence that shared a barcode yet differed from the dominant sequence was discarded as an error, and the number of original cDNA molecules was estimated by counting barcodes clustered at Levenshtein distance 3. Downstream analyses used R packages ineq, vegan, igraph and RCytoscape, with IMGT nomenclature and CDR3 definitions. The authors computed V gene usage over distinct sequences and counted each TCR a single time to avoid skew from clonal expansion. Unique CDR3 amino acid sequences within a donor were connected in similarity networks whenever two sequences differed by a single Levenshtein edit. Published HIV-specific CDR3s (around 100 alpha, several hundred beta) and CMV-specific CDR3s (approximately 13 alpha, 200 to 300 beta) were compiled and searched for in the repertoires. Lower sequence numbers were not the cause of the decreased diversity in patients, as random subsampling to size-matched repertoires showed. TCRdb cleaned the public reads at Q25 with fastp, built clones with MiXCR and kept in-frame beta chains. Rows matching on CDR3 protein sequence are summarized as one entry with the most common DNA and genes. These V and J calls derive from TCRdb rather than the authors' analysis. Present in this sample are approximately 10,000 distinct CDR3 sequences, roughly 8% of which were seen just once. Clones ranked in the top ten supply roughly 3.6% of the sample.

V is pared back by 0 bases and J by 4 bases, with 15 bases lying between the germline termini. Taken from cysteine to phenylalanine, the CDR3 has 16 residues. Left in the record is the CDR3 DNA by itself, 48 bases read in frame from the first base. In the germline V gene, CDR1 corresponds to MGHRA and CDR2 to YSYEKL. Broader findings and caveats from the paper: The dynamics of distinct T-cell subpopulations could not be separated, and sequencing depth was restricted, because whole blood was used. HIV-infected repertoires had significantly higher mean Gini indices than controls, possibly reflecting oligoclonality. Processing was restricted to sixteen HIV-infected individuals, which the authors judged to be a major constraint on the generalizability of the findings. The study cohorts differed slightly in age and sex profile, but those differences did not account for the observed differences in diversity. In size-matched repertoire data, the apparent post-therapy recovery of the Gini index in HIV-infected patients was not replicated. Alpha-chain CDR3s from MAIT cells appeared at high frequency in healthy controls but were severely depleted in HIV+ repertoires. HIV-associated CDR3s exhibited a significant reduction in frequency during therapy, whereas CMV-associated CDR3s exhibited no significant change, although the majority increased in frequency. Healthy controls shared more CDR3s between individuals than HIV+ patients, by Jaccard index and by count of highly shared sequences. Roughly threefold more distinct CDR3s and higher Shannon diversity were observed in healthy control repertoires than in untreated HIV+ repertoires. Eight alpha and eight beta V genes showed significantly different mean usage between HIV-infected patients and controls. In the samples, alpha-beta chain pairing was left undetermined. Unequal numbers of distinct sequences between patients and controls complicated comparisons, and size-matching overweighted rare events from HIV-infected data. HLA typing of donors was not performed in the study.

This clonotype is described as medium-sized (0.01 to 0.1%). Its antigen is unknown. The sample holds no much larger clone one base away, and base qualities are not on file. The chain was built from TRBV4-1 and TRBJ1-2; no D segment can be confidently identified. Sequencing was done on a sample of blood. The TCR sequence derives from an adult in good health. The CDR3 corresponds to CASSQDVRGSFYGYTF. DNA sequence: TGCGCCAGCAGCCAAGATGTAAGAGGGAGCTTCTATGGCTACACCTTC.